This TCR beta chain was found in a study of spatial heterogeneity in lung cancer. This clonotype occurred many times. Every individual TCR cDNA molecule carried its own unique molecular identifier, which allowed correction of PCR and sequencing errors. One entry per CDR3 protein results from TCRdb running MiXCR on the 5' RACE reads. The sample contains more than 60,000 distinct CDR3 sequences, under 7.5% of which appear only once. Time point in this sample: sample taken at primary tumor resection. Unsorted whole RNA from tumor, nontumor lung or frozen PBMC underwent sequencing. The clonotype comes from a female donor with early-stage non-small cell lung cancer. Sequenced here: PBMCs, sampled at surgery.

As DNA, the CDR3 is TGCGCCAGCAGCTTGGACAGCCCGGTCGACACTGAAGCTTTCTTT. It yields the protein CASSLDSPVDTEAFF. This chain uses TRBV5-1 with TRBJ1-1; D is unclear. Germline CDR1 SGHRS, CDR2 YFSETQ. This CDR3 contains 15 residues. V lost 0 bases and J 3 bases, leaving 12 bases between the germline ends.